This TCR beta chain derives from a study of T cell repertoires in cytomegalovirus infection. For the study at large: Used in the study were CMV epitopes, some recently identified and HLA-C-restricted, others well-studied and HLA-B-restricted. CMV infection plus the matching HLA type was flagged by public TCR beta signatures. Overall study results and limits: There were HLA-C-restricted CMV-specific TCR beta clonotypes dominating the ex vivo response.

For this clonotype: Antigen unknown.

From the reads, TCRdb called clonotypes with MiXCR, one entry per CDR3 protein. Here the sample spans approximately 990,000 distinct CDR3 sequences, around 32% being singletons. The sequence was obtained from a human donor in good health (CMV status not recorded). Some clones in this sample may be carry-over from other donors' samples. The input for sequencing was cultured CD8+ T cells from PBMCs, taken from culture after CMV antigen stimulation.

CDR3 loop: CASSQEFTGALTEAFF. In DNA form, the CDR3 reads TGCGCCAGCAGCCAAGAGTTCACAGGGGCTCTCACTGAAGCTTTCTTT. This chain links TRBV4-1 with TRBJ1-1; 7 nucleotides align to TRBD1. Germline CDR1 MGHRA, CDR2 YSYEKL. Germline trimming cut 0 bases from V and 4 bases from J; bases unmatched to any gene: 8. The CDR3 extends over 16 amino acids.